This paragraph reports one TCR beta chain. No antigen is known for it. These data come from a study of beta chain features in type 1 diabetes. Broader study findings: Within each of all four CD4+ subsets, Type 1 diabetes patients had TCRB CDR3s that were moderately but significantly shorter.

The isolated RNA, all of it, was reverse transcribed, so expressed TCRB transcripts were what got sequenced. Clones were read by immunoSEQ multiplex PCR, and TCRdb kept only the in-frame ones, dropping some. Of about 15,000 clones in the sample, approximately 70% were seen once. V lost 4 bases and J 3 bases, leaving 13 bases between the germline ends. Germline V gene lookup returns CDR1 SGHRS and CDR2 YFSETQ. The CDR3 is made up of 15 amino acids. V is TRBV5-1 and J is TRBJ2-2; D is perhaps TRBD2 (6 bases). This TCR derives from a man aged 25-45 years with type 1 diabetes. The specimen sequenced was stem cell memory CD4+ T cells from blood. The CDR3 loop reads CASSQRVGDTGELFF. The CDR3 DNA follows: TGCGCCAGCAGCCAGCGGGTGGGGGACACCGGGGAGCTGTTTTTT.